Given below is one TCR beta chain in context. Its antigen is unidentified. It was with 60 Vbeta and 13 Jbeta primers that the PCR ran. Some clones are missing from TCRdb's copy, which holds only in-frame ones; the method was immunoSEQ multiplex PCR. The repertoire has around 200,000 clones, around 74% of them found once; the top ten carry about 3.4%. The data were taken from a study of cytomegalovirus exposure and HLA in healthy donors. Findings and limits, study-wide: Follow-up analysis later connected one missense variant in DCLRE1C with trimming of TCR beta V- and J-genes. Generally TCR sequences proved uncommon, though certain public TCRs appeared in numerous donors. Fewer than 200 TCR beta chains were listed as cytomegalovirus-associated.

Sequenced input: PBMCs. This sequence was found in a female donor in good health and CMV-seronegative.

The CDR3 DNA is TGTGCCTGGAGTAAAAAAACAGGAAGCTCTGGAAACACCATATATTTT. It codes for CAWSKKTGSSGNTIYF. V and J are TRBV30 and TRBJ1-3; the D gene is possibly TRBD1 (5 bases). Trimming took 2 bases from V and 0 from J, leaving 14 bases between them. Germline loops: CDR1 GTSNPN, CDR2 SVGIG (reference sequence). This CDR3 comprises 16 residues. Supplemented by reference TRBV30 and TRBJ1-3, the full variable domain reads SQTIHQWPATLVQPVGSPLSLECTVEGTSNPNLYWYRQAAGRGLQLLFYSVGIGQISSEVPQNLSASRPQDRQFILSSKKLLLSDSGFYLCAWSKKTGSSGNTIYFGEGSWLTVV.